This passage covers 25 T cell receptor beta chains from one sample sequenced in a study of T-cell reconstitution after alpha-beta-depleted transplantation in children. Unique molecular identifiers were used to barcode this TCRbeta library. MiXCR, applied by TCRdb to the PCR reads, yields one record per CDR3 protein. This table has about 980,000 distinct CDR3 sequences, 25% to 30% appearing once. The sequenced sample was PBMCs, mostly from graft donor cells, obtained 360 days after TCRalphabeta/CD19-depleted stem cell transplant. The origin of the receptors is a boy younger than two who had a stem cell transplant for SCID, so the T cells may come from the graft donor.

This clonotype has just a few counts. The J gene is TRBJ1-1, the V gene TRBV25-1, with D perhaps TRBD1 (5 bases). The CDR3 consists of 14 residues. V was cut by 5 bases and J by 1 base, with 11 bases left in between. Germline V lookup: CDR1 MGHDK, CDR2 SYGVNS. In nucleotides, the CDR3 is TGTGCCAGCAGTCGGGGGGGTGCGAACACTGAAGCTTTCTTT. Its protein product is CASSRGGANTEAFF.

This rearrangement joins TRBV9 to TRBJ2-3; D remains ambiguous. V lost 3 bases and J 0 bases, leaving 11 bases between the germline ends. Germline V gives CDR1 SGDLS, CDR2 YYNGEE. CDR3 length: 15 amino acids. The CDR3 nucleotides read TGTGCCAGCAGCGCCCAGCTTCTTAGCACAGATACGCAGTATTTT. Translation gives CASSAQLLSTDTQYF.

In this sample, this clonotype turned up a few times. J is TRBJ2-3 and V is TRBV20-1; D ambiguous. CDR1 is DFQATT and CDR2 is SNEGSKA in the germline V gene (reference sequence). V lost 3 bases and J lost 4, with 14 bases in between. The CDR3 is 14 amino acids. The CDR3 sequence: CSARGMARPDTQYF. CDR3 in DNA: TGCAGTGCTAGGGGAATGGCCCGCCCAGATACGCAGTATTTT.

The V and J genes are TRBV6-5 and TRBJ2-7, with D maybe TRBD2 (7 bases). The ends were cut back, 0 bases at V and 1 base at J, with 19 bases in the middle. CDR1 and CDR2 from the germline V gene are MNHEY and SVGAGI. This CDR3 comprises 18 residues. The CDR3 loop is CASSYSTPRGLTSYEQYF. The DNA for the CDR3 is TGTGCCAGCAGTTACTCGACCCCGCGGGGGCTGACTTCCTACGAGCAGTACTTC.

V usage is TRBV4-3 and J usage is TRBJ2-1; no firm D call. The CDR3 sequence is 15 residues long. Germline V gives CDR1 LGHNA, CDR2 YSLEER. The V gene lost 0 bases and the J gene lost 1 base, with 7 bases spanning the gap. The CDR3 is CASSQDEESYNEQFF. The CDR3 coding sequence is TGCGCCAGCAGCCAAGACGAGGAATCCTACAATGAGCAGTTCTTC.

The chain carries TRBV27 and TRBJ2-1, with TRBD2 as a possible D gene (6 bases). CDR3 length: 13 amino acids. CDR1 and CDR2 from the germline V gene are MNHEY and SMNVEV (reference sequence). The V end lost 1 base, the J end lost 7 bases, and 8 bases lay between the germline ends. CDR3 amino acids: CASSLWAGNEQFF. The CDR3 DNA follows: TGTGCCAGCAGTTTATGGGCGGGGAATGAGCAGTTCTTC.

The CDR3 sequence is CSALDGSYNEQFF. The CDR3 nucleotides are TGCAGTGCTTTAGATGGTTCCTACAATGAGCAGTTCTTC. The chain links TRBV20-1 to TRBJ2-1, with no clear D. V lost 5 bases, J lost 1 base, and 9 bases lay in between. CDR3 length: 13 amino acids. Germline-derived CDR1 and CDR2 are DFQATT and SNEGSKA (reference sequence).

This clonotype was found a few times. This chain uses TRBV12-5 with TRBJ2-3, with 7 bases that match TRBD1. The germline V gene has CDR1 LGHNT and CDR2 FRNRAP. The V gene end was trimmed by 7 bases and the J gene end by 0 bases; junction bases not matched to a gene: 7. CDR3 size: 15 residues. CDR3 sequence (DNA): TGTGCTAGTGCCTCAGCAGGGGGAAGCACAGATACGCAGTATTTT. Amino acids: CASASAGGSTDTQYF. The full variable domain, completed using reference TRBV12-5 and TRBJ2-3, is DARVTQTPRHKVTEMGQEVTMRCQPILGHNTVFWYRQTMMQGLELLAYFRNRAPLDDSGMPKDRFSAEMPDATLATLKIQPSEPRDSAVYFCASASAGGSTDTQYFGPGTRLTVL.

This clonotype appeared a few times. This rearrangement joins TRBV24-1 to TRBJ2-5; D might be TRBD2 (6 bases). Trimming left V 6 bases short and J 3 bases short, with 16 bases between. This CDR3 spans 15 amino acids. The germline gives CDR1 KGHDR, CDR2 SFDVKD. The CDR3 bases are TGTGCCACCAGTAATCGTGTCGGGGGAGAAGAGACCCAGTACTTC. It translates to CATSNRVGGEETQYF.

This clonotype was observed a few times. J is TRBJ2-1 and V is TRBV12-3 or TRBV12-4; 11 nucleotides match TRBD2. The CDR3 is made up of 18 amino acids. Losses at the gene ends were 5 bases for V and 6 bases for J; bases not matched to a gene: 15. CDR3 bases: TGTGCCAGCAGTCCGGGACTAGCGGCACCGTCGGGTGGCAATGAGCAGTTCTTC. This translates into CASSPGLAAPSGGNEQFF.

This clonotype was seen a handful of times. The V gene is TRBV5-1, the J gene TRBJ1-1, with D possibly being TRBD1 (6 bases). This CDR3 is 19 amino acids long. The ends were cut back, 2 bases at V and 1 base at J, with 24 bases in the middle. CDR1 SGHRS and CDR2 YFSETQ come from the germline V gene. The CDR3 DNA is TGCGCCAGCAGCTTTTCCCCCCGGTCAGGGTCCAGGGGGAACACTGAAGCTTTCTTT. Its translation is CASSFSPRSGSRGNTEAFF.

V usage is TRBV12-3 or TRBV12-4 and J usage is TRBJ2-5, with TRBD2 as a possible D gene (5 bases). V gave up 0 bases and J gave up 2 bases, with 10 bases separating them. The CDR3 spans 15 residues. DNA of the CDR3: TGTGCCAGCAGTTTAGCGCTGACTAAGCAAGAGACCCAGTACTTC. As protein: CASSLALTKQETQYF.

This clonotype showed up many times. CDR3 DNA: TGTGCCAGCAGCCCCGGACACGAGCAGTACTTC. Its translation is CASSPGHEQYF. The rearrangement uses TRBV7-9 and TRBJ2-7, with unresolved D. The V gene's germline CDR1 is SEHNR and CDR2 FQNEAQ (reference sequence). This CDR3 has 11 residues. V shed 5 bases and J shed 5 bases, with 7 bases lying between them.

This clonotype was seen a handful of times. Relative to the germline gene, one junction end is altered; a read error may explain this. The chain couples TRBV5-1 to TRBJ2-7, with D perhaps matching TRBD1 or TRBD2 (5 bases each). The CDR3 sequence is 12 residues long. The germline gives CDR1 SGHRS, CDR2 YFSETQ. CDR3 DNA sequence: TGCGCCAGCAGCTTGGAGGGACGGACCTCCTCCTTC. Protein product: CASSLEGRTSSF.

V gene TRBV9 combines with J gene TRBJ2-1; possible D gene TRBD2, 5 bases. The CDR3 length is 15 residues. Trimming stripped 4 bases from V and 6 bases from J, with 17 bases between. Germline V gene lookup returns CDR1 SGDLS and CDR2 YYNGEE. CDR3 sequence reads: CASSSGIATPNEQFF. The CDR3 nucleotides are TGTGCCAGCAGCAGCGGAATAGCTACCCCCAATGAGCAGTTCTTC.

V usage is TRBV6-1 and J usage is TRBJ2-1, with a tentative D call TRBD2 (5 bases). V lost 7 bases and J 0 bases, leaving 13 bases between the germline ends. Germline loops: CDR1 MNHNS, CDR2 SASEGT. This CDR3 spans 15 amino acids. The CDR3: CASTSRDSSYNEQFF. The DNA for the CDR3 is TGTGCCAGCACCTCTCGGGATAGCTCCTACAATGAGCAGTTCTTC.

In this sample, this clonotype turned up a few times. The chain employs TRBV28 and TRBJ2-7; a possible D gene is TRBD1 (5 bases). The CDR3 extends over 16 amino acids. Germline V CDR1 and CDR2: MDHEN, SYDVKM. The ends were cut back, 1 base at V and 0 bases at J, with 13 bases in the middle. The CDR3 region is CASSLSRQIVSYEQYF. DNA of the CDR3: TGTGCCAGCAGTTTATCCCGACAGATAGTCTCCTACGAGCAGTACTTC.

This clonotype was detected once. This chain uses TRBV7-6 with TRBJ1-4, with D unclear. CDR3 length: 15 residues. CDR1 SGHVS and CDR2 FNYEAQ come from the germline V gene. The V gene lost 1 base and the J gene lost 0 bases, with 6 bases spanning the gap. The CDR3 reads CASSLETSTNEKLFF. CDR3 coding DNA: TGTGCCAGCAGCTTAGAAACATCAACTAATGAAAAACTGTTTTTT.

In its sample, this clonotype was seen a few times. The chain couples TRBV20-1 to TRBJ1-3; D unclear. The germline CDR1 and CDR2 sequences are DFQATT and SNEGSKA (reference sequence). The CDR3 extends over 14 amino acids. V lost 4 bases to trimming and J lost 2 bases, with 12 bases between them. CDR3 in DNA: TGCAGTGCTACTGCTCGAGGGACTGGAAACACCATATATTTT. It is translated as CSATARGTGNTIYF.

CDR3 sequence: CASSAGGDYNEQFF. The CDR3 nucleotides read TGTGCCAGCAGCGCGGGGGGCGACTACAATGAGCAGTTCTTC. The chain recombines TRBV9 with TRBJ2-1, with a weak D call TRBD2 (7 bases). CDR1 and CDR2 (germline): SGDLS, YYNGEE. V was pared by 3 bases and J by 3 bases, with 10 bases between. The CDR3 has 14 residues.

This chain joins TRBV20-1 and TRBJ2-3; no definite D call. Per the germline V gene, CDR1 is DFQATT and CDR2 is SNEGSKA (reference sequence). This CDR3 has 15 residues. Deletions cut 1 base from V and 4 bases from J, with 15 bases between. The DNA for the CDR3 is TGCAGTGCTAGAGTGGGCAGGAGTACAGCAGATACGCAGTATTTT. Protein product: CSARVGRSTADTQYF.

This clonotype was detected ten times or more. The rearrangement uses TRBV11-2 and TRBJ2-1; D remains unclear. CDR1 is SGHAT and CDR2 is FQNNGV in the germline V gene. The CDR3 is 15 amino acids. V lost 1 base, J lost 8 bases, and 15 bases lay in between. CDR3 sequence reads: CASSLAPLVEYEQFF. The CDR3 region has the DNA TGTGCCAGCAGCTTAGCTCCCTTGGTGGAGTATGAGCAGTTCTTC. The whole variable domain, filled in from reference TRBV11-2 and TRBJ2-1, reads EAGVAQSPRYKIIEKRQSVAFWCNPISGHATLYWYQQILGQGPKLLIQFQNNGVVDDSQLPKDRFSAERLKGVDSTLKIQPAKLEDSAVYLCASSLAPLVEYEQFFGPGTRLTVL.

This clonotype was seen more than once but under ten times. V and J are TRBV6-5 and TRBJ2-5; D unresolved. V was pared by 0 bases and J by 3 bases, with 5 bases between. Germline V gives CDR1 MNHEY, CDR2 SVGAGI. This CDR3 region has 13 residues. For the CDR3, the DNA is TGTGCCAGCAGTTACTCATTCGAAGAGACCCAGTACTTC. This codes for CASSYSFEETQYF.

V usage is TRBV11-3 and J usage is TRBJ2-4; no definite D call. Trimming removed 0 bases from V and 7 bases from J, with 4 bases in between. Germline loops: CDR1 SGHNT, CDR2 YENEEA. The CDR3 runs to 12 residues. The CDR3 region has the DNA TGTGCCAGCAGCTTAGATGAGAACATTCAGTACTTC. Its translation: CASSLDENIQYF.

This clonotype has only a few counts. The chain employs TRBV5-1 and TRBJ2-7; the D gene is possibly TRBD2 (5 bases). The ends were cut back, 0 bases at V and 6 bases at J, with 10 bases in the middle. This CDR3 is 13 amino acids long. Germline V gene sequence: CDR1 SGHRS, CDR2 YFSETQ. DNA of the CDR3: TGCGCCAGCAGCTTGGGGACGGGAATCGAGCAGTACTTC. Translating it yields CASSLGTGIEQYF.